The 3 T cell receptor beta chains reported below all come from one sample, sequenced in a study of cytomegalovirus exposure and HLA in healthy donors (dated by TCRdb to about 2017). Library generation was performed with the immunoSEQ multiplex PCR assay. A mixture of 60 forward primers for TCR Vbeta segments and 13 reverse primers for TCR Jbeta segments was used in the multiplex PCR. TCRdb's version of the immuneACCESS table is confined to in-frame rearrangements and falls short of the full clone set. An unresolved V gene accounts for under half of the shortfall where checked; the remainder is of unknown origin. The table for this sample lists about 130,000 clones; roughly a tenth of them were counted only once. The ten largest make up about 4.6% of the sample. Material for sequencing was PBMCs. Receptor source: a young woman in good health and CMV-seropositive.

The chain carries TRBV18 and TRBJ2-6; D is unclear. The CDR3 extends over 15 amino acids. The germline V gene has CDR1 KGHSH and CDR2 LQKENI. The V and J ends lost 5 bases and 1 base respectively, with 9 bases between them. The CDR3 coding sequence is TGTGCCAGCTCATCTGGAGCTTCTGGGGCCAACGTCCTGACTTTC. Its translation: CASSSGASGANVLTF.

The table lists this clone with a few counts. The genes are TRBV11-2 and TRBJ2-5, with 8 bases fitting TRBD2. The CDR3 has 16 amino acids. J gave up 3 bases and V 1 base, and 7 bases lay outside the gene matches. The germline gives CDR1 SGHAT, CDR2 FQNNGV. DNA of the CDR3: TGTGCCAGCAGCTTAGGTGGCGTAGCGGGGAAAGAGACCCAGTACTTC. Protein: CASSLGGVAGKETQYF.

The V call is TRBV18, the J call TRBJ2-1; possible D gene TRBD1, 6 bases. The CDR3 has 17 residues. V gave up 6 bases and J gave up 4 bases, with 22 bases separating them. The germline V gene has CDR1 KGHSH and CDR2 LQKENI. The CDR3 DNA follows: TGTGCCAGCTCCCCCGGGGTAAATCAGGGGCTTTACAATGAGCAGTTCTTC. Protein sequence: CASSPGVNQGLYNEQFF.